The 18 T cell receptor beta chains reported below all come from one sample, sequenced in a study of blood T cell repertoires in COVID-19. Repertoires were generated with immunoSEQ multiplex PCR, while TCRdb's copy carries only in-frame clones and drops some. Seen here are about 69,000 clones, around 87% observed once, and the top ten hold 15% to 20%. The specimen sequenced was peripheral blood. Receptors were obtained from a middle-aged man with COVID-19, enrolled during active disease.

The chain joins TRBV9 to TRBJ2-7; no reliable D call. The V end was cut by 0 bases, the J end by 1 base, with 8 bases between. Germline CDR1 reads SGDLS; CDR2 reads YYNGEE. CDR3 length: 14 amino acids. The CDR3 reads CASSVGAPSYEQYF. DNA of the CDR3: TGTGCCAGCAGCGTAGGGGCTCCTTCCTACGAGCAGTACTTC.

The chain joins TRBV5-8 to TRBJ2-5, with D maybe TRBD2 (7 bases). The CDR3 length is 14 residues. The V gene lost 9 bases and the J gene lost 1 base, with 16 bases spanning the gap. Germline V gene lookup returns CDR1 SGHTS and CDR2 YDEGEE. The CDR3 spells CANGKGGAQETQYF. CDR3 bases: TGTGCCAACGGAAAGGGGGGGGCCCAAGAGACCCAGTACTTC.

The rearrangement links TRBV5-1 to TRBJ2-3; 8 positions agree with TRBD1. CDR1 is SGHRS, CDR2 YFSETQ, per germline. V was clipped by 1 base and J by 6 bases; unmatched bases: 10. The CDR3 extends over 16 amino acids. The CDR3 DNA sequence: TGCGCCAGCAGCTTGAACCCAGGGGGCCCGCCGGATACGCAGTATTTT. Translation: CASSLNPGGPPDTQYF.

This clone was picked up a small number of times. The V and J genes are TRBV5-1 and TRBJ1-5; D is perhaps TRBD1 (5 bases). The CDR3 has 15 residues. Trimming removed 0 bases at V and 2 bases at J, with 9 bases between. Germline V gene data show CDR1 as SGHRS and CDR2 as YFSETQ. The CDR3 protein is CASSLAPGGNQPQHF. The CDR3 region has the DNA TGCGCCAGCAGCTTGGCCCCGGGGGGCAATCAGCCCCAGCATTTT.

In its sample, this clone was seen once. This chain uses TRBV5-4 with TRBJ2-5; no firm D call. CDR3 length: 14 amino acids. Per the germline V gene, CDR1 is SGHNT and CDR2 is YYREEE (reference sequence). V was pared by 2 bases and J by 1 base, with 9 bases between. The CDR3 nucleotides read TGTGCCAGCAGCTTTAAGCAGGCCCAAGAGACCCAGTACTTC. It yields the protein CASSFKQAQETQYF.

Only one count was recorded for this clone. This chain links TRBV20-1 with TRBJ2-5; D gene ambiguous. This CDR3 region has 13 residues. The ends were cut back, 3 bases at V and 2 bases at J, with 10 bases in the middle. Germline CDR1 and CDR2: DFQATT and SNEGSKA (reference sequence). The CDR3 nucleotides are TGCAGTGCTAGTACCACTGGTCAAGAGACCCAGTACTTC. Amino acids: CSASTTGQETQYF.

The chain uses TRBV30 and TRBJ2-1; 11 bases agree with TRBD2. The germline CDR1 and CDR2 sequences are GTSNPN and SVGIG (reference sequence). Unmatched junction bases numbered 4, after V lost 1 base and J lost 2 bases. The CDR3 runs to 16 residues. CDR3: CAWSATSGATYNEQFF. In nucleotides, the CDR3 is TGTGCCTGGAGTGCGACTAGCGGGGCAACCTACAATGAGCAGTTCTTC.

The chain recombines TRBV7-9 with TRBJ1-1, with 8 bases that match TRBD1. This CDR3 is 15 amino acids long. Germline V gene data show CDR1 as SEHNR and CDR2 as FQNEAQ (reference sequence). V dropped 5 bases and J dropped 1; count of bases not matched to a gene: 6. The CDR3 reads CASSAPTGENTEAFF. The CDR3 region has the DNA TGTGCCAGCAGCGCCCCGACAGGGGAGAACACTGAAGCTTTCTTT. The full variable domain, its missing parts supplied by reference TRBV7-9 and TRBJ1-1, is DTGVSQNPRHKITKRGQNVTFRCDPISEHNRLYWYRQTLGQGPEFLTYFQNEAQLEKSRLLSDRFSAERPKGSFSTLEIQRTEQGDSAMYLCASSAPTGENTEAFFGQGTRLTVV.

To note about this clone: The CDR3 carries no conserved terminal phenylalanine or tryptophan, so it likely arises from a read error. This chain uses TRBV6-6 with TRBJ2-7; 7 bases agree with TRBD2. V lost 6 bases, J lost 0 bases, and 5 bases stayed unmatched. CDR1 is MNHNY, CDR2 SVGAGI, per germline (reference sequence). CDR3 size: 14 residues. The CDR3, as DNA: TGTGCCAGCAGATACGGGACTAACTCCTACGAGCAGTACCTC. Translating gives CASRYGTNSYEQYL.

The J gene is TRBJ1-2, the V gene TRBV3-1 (or the pseudogene TRBV3-2); no definite D call. Germline V gene data show CDR1 as LGHDT and CDR2 as YNNKEL (reference sequence). V was trimmed by 0 bases and J by 7 bases, leaving 9 bases between them. The CDR3 sequence is 13 residues long. CDR3 nucleotide sequence: TGTGCCAGCAGCCAAGACGGGAGGGTTGGCTACACCTTC. Its translation: CASSQDGRVGYTF.

The rearrangement uses TRBV27 and TRBJ2-3; 10 nucleotides align to TRBD2. CDR3 length equals 15 residues. Germline CDR1 MNHEY, CDR2 SMNVEV (reference sequence). V dropped 5 bases and J dropped 1; count of bases not matched to a gene: 3. CDR3 nucleotides: TGTGCCAGCAGTCCCGGACTAGCGGGCACAGATACGCAGTATTTT. Amino acid sequence: CASSPGLAGTDTQYF.

The V and J genes are TRBV9 and TRBJ1-1; perhaps TRBD1 as D (6 bases). The V end was cut by 4 bases, the J end by 3 bases, with 10 bases between. Germline CDR1 and CDR2: SGDLS and YYNGEE. The CDR3 covers 13 residues. CDR3: CASSPRTDTEAFF. The CDR3 coding sequence is TGTGCCAGCAGCCCCCGGACAGACACTGAAGCTTTCTTT.

The V gene is TRBV19, the J gene TRBJ2-1; 14 nucleotides align to TRBD2. The CDR3 covers 14 residues. Germline CDR1 and CDR2: LNHDA and SQIVND (reference sequence). Trimming at V came to 7 bases and at J to 8 bases, leaving 4 bases not matched to a gene. The DNA for the CDR3 is TGTGCCAGTAAGACTAGCGGGGGGGCTGATGAGCAGTTCTTC. Amino acids: CASKTSGGADEQFF.

This chain joins TRBV30 and TRBJ2-3; D call uncertain. The CDR3 is made up of 13 amino acids. Germline values: CDR1 GTSNPN, CDR2 SVGIG (reference sequence). Trimming removed 2 bases from V and 4 bases from J, with 10 bases in between. The DNA for the CDR3 is TGTGCCTGGAGTACAAGTTTCGCAGATACGCAGTATTTT. The encoded protein is CAWSTSFADTQYF.

The chain has TRBV15 and TRBJ2-2, with 7 positions matching TRBD2. The ends lost 1 base at V and 3 bases at J; junction bases unmatched: 5. Germline-derived CDR1 and CDR2 are LNHNV and YYDKDF (reference sequence). This CDR3 has 16 amino acids. The CDR3: CATSRGGGLDTGELFF. CDR3 nucleotides: TGTGCCACCAGCAGAGGGGGAGGGCTCGACACCGGGGAGCTGTTTTTT.

The gene calls are TRBV19 and TRBJ2-3, with 9 bases that match TRBD1. Trimming at V came to 4 bases and at J to 6 bases, leaving 5 bases not matched to a gene. CDR1 and CDR2 from the germline V gene are LNHDA and SQIVND (reference sequence). CDR3 size: 14 residues. CDR3 sequence: CASSTRQGEDTQYF. The CDR3 coding sequence is TGTGCCAGTAGTACCAGACAGGGGGAGGATACGCAGTATTTT.

This clone was found once. The chain is built from TRBV27 and TRBJ1-5; D ambiguous. V gave up 3 bases and J gave up 4 bases, with 7 bases separating them. Germline CDR1 reads MNHEY; CDR2 reads SMNVEV (reference sequence). This CDR3 comprises 13 residues. CDR3 in DNA: TGTGCCAGCAGTTTGCGGGCTAATCAGCCCCAGCATTTT. Its translation is CASSLRANQPQHF.

The chain links TRBV7-2 to TRBJ2-3, with D perhaps matching TRBD1 (5 bases). CDR1 is SGHTA and CDR2 is FQGNSA in the germline V gene. The V gene lost 5 bases and the J gene lost 11 bases, with 26 bases spanning the gap. This CDR3 is 16 amino acids long. In nucleotides, the CDR3 is TGTGCCAGCAGCCCGCCCGGGTACCGTGGTCAGGGTGGGCAGTATTTT. Its protein is CASSPPGYRGQGGQYF.